These 13 T cell receptor beta chains were all obtained from the same sample, sequenced in a study of identical twins. One entry per CDR3 protein results from TCRdb running MiXCR on the 5' RACE reads. This repertoire shows 700,000 or so distinct CDR3 sequences, 8.6% found once; its top ten account for about 0.98%. The same data also went into a second study, on yellow fever vaccine responses in identical twins.

Source material: PBMCs. The receptors derive from a young woman in good health.

CDR3 amino acids: CASSQDPGGMETQYF. As DNA, the CDR3 is TGTGCCAGCAGCCAAGATCCCGGGGGAATGGAGACCCAGTACTTC. The chain uses TRBV4-2 and TRBJ2-5, with D possibly matching TRBD2 (6 bases). The germline V gene has CDR1 LGHNA and CDR2 YNFKEQ. V was shortened by 0 bases and J by 5 bases, with 13 bases between the two germline ends. CDR3 length: 15 amino acids.

This clonotype has just a few counts. V usage is TRBV2 and J usage is TRBJ2-7; D might be TRBD1 or TRBD2, each matching 5 bases. The CDR3 sequence is 13 residues long. The germline V and J ends were trimmed by 8 bases and 7 bases, with 18 bases remaining between them. Per germline, CDR1 SNHLY and CDR2 FYNNEI. The CDR3 sequence: CASGGGPEGEQYF. CDR3 nucleotide sequence: TGTGCCAGCGGCGGCGGGCCAGAGGGGGAGCAGTACTTC.

Many counts were recorded for this clonotype. The V call is TRBV5-1, the J call TRBJ2-1, with D unclear. V lost 6 bases and J 4 bases, leaving 20 bases between the germline ends. Germline V gene data show CDR1 as SGHRS and CDR2 as YFSETQ. The CDR3 consists of 16 residues. CDR3 sequence: CASTPDGGRSYNEQFF. CDR3 coding DNA: TGCGCCAGCACCCCGGACGGCGGAAGGTCTTACAATGAGCAGTTCTTC.

This clonotype was observed a few times. V usage is TRBV5-6 and J usage is TRBJ2-1; D is possibly TRBD1 (6 bases). V was clipped by 4 bases and J by 0 bases, with 11 bases between them. Per germline, CDR1 SGHDT and CDR2 YYEEEE. The CDR3 is 15 residues long. DNA for the CDR3: TGTGCCAGCAGCGATCAGGGGAACTCCTACAATGAGCAGTTCTTC. This encodes CASSDQGNSYNEQFF.

The sample holds many counts of this clonotype. The chain employs TRBV20-1 and TRBJ1-3; D not resolved. The CDR3 length is 13 residues. V was shortened by 3 bases and J by 4 bases, with 10 bases between the two germline ends. Germline V CDR1 and CDR2: DFQATT, SNEGSKA (reference sequence). The CDR3 loop reads CSASRLSGNTIYF. CDR3 sequence (DNA): TGCAGTGCTAGTAGGCTATCGGGAAACACCATATATTTT.

V is TRBV30 and J is TRBJ2-7; D remains unclear. The length of the CDR3 is 13 residues. Germline CDR1 and CDR2: GTSNPN and SVGIG (reference sequence). Trimming cost V 2 bases and J 0 bases, with 8 bases left between them. The CDR3 sequence: CAWSYRSSYEQYF. The CDR3 DNA reads TGTGCCTGGAGTTATCGCAGCTCCTACGAGCAGTACTTC.

In this sample, this clonotype turned up a few times. The V call is TRBV20-1, the J call TRBJ2-1; 7 bases are shared with TRBD1. CDR3 length: 14 residues. V gave up 3 bases and J gave up 4 bases; unmatched junction bases: 6. CDR1 and CDR2 from the germline V gene are DFQATT and SNEGSKA (reference sequence). The CDR3 loop reads CSASRGSRYNEQFF. CDR3 DNA: TGCAGTGCTAGCAGGGGGAGTAGGTACAATGAGCAGTTCTTC.

This chain joins TRBV29-1 and TRBJ2-1, with D possibly matching TRBD1 (6 bases). The CDR3 covers 13 residues. V lost 3 bases and J lost 8, with 14 bases in between. Germline V gene data show CDR1 as SQVTM and CDR2 as ANQGSEA. The chain's CDR3 is CSVEFRGPDEQFF. The CDR3 DNA reads as TGCAGCGTTGAGTTCAGGGGCCCGGATGAGCAGTTCTTC.

Many counts were recorded for this clonotype. The chain couples TRBV20-1 to TRBJ2-3; possibly TRBD2 for D (6 bases). CDR3 length: 12 amino acids. V shed 2 bases and J shed 9 bases, with 12 bases lying between them. Germline V gives CDR1 DFQATT, CDR2 SNEGSKA (reference sequence). The CDR3 loop is CSARMTGDTQYF. Here the CDR3 DNA reads TGCAGTGCTAGAATGACGGGGGACACGCAGTATTTT.

This clonotype was observed many times. The V and J genes are TRBV6-1 and TRBJ1-1; TRBD1 matches at 9 bases. After removal of 5 bases from V and 6 bases from J, the junction contained 10 bases not matched to a gene. Germline loops: CDR1 MNHNS, CDR2 SASEGT. This CDR3 spans 15 amino acids. CDR3 region: CASSRLIDRGAEAFF. Here the CDR3 DNA reads TGTGCCAGCAGTCGACTTATAGACAGGGGGGCTGAAGCTTTCTTT.

The chain recombines TRBV19 with TRBJ2-1, with 8 bases identical to TRBD2. Trimming at V came to 6 bases and at J to 0 bases, leaving 10 bases not matched to a gene. Germline values: CDR1 LNHDA, CDR2 SQIVND (reference sequence). CDR3 length equals 17 residues. In DNA form, the CDR3 reads TGTGCCAGTAGCCCAGTGGGACTAGTGGGCTCCTACAATGAGCAGTTCTTC. This sequence encodes CASSPVGLVGSYNEQFF.

This clonotype has only a few counts. The genes are TRBV7-9 and TRBJ1-1, with no clear D. CDR1 and CDR2 from the germline V gene are SEHNR and FQNEAQ (reference sequence). The CDR3 loop spans 14 amino acids. Between the trimmed V and J ends, which lost 2 bases and 1 base, there was a span of 8 bases. The CDR3 DNA follows: TGTGCCAGCAGCTTATTTGCGGCGAACACTGAAGCTTTCTTT. It specifies CASSLFAANTEAFF.

The chain joins TRBV6-5 to TRBJ2-1; no firm D call. Trimming stripped 2 bases from V and 6 bases from J, with 5 bases between. Looked up from germline, CDR1 is MNHEY and CDR2 is SVGAGI. The CDR3 is 12 amino acids. The CDR3 sequence is CASSYGFNEQFF. The DNA for the CDR3 is TGTGCCAGCAGTTACGGGTTCAATGAGCAGTTCTTC.